This T cell receptor (beta chain) stems from a study of shared clonotypes between healthy human individuals (dated by TCRdb to the early 2020s). The study in broad terms: The cohort comprised two women and a few men aged 18 to 49 years. Per donor, leukapheresis produced somewhere between about 0.85 and 8.9 billion PBMCs. Per donor, three plates each were used for CD4 naive and CD4 memory, two for CD8 naive, and one for CD8 memory. To estimate repertoire size and how much clonotypes are shared between individuals, the study performed deep sequencing of blood TCR repertoires from 4 to 6 healthy adults. Libraries were prepared and TCR repertoires were sequenced by different laboratories using diverse techniques, in order to increase sequencing depth and limit assay-specific biases.

Overall study outcomes, separate from this receptor: Estimated clonotype richness was generally larger for naive than for memory subsets. Sampling was limited to blood, and TCR repertoires in tissue likely differ from TCR repertoires in blood. Because the study included only a small number of donors, the genetic and exposure-history diversity represented was limited. When a few donors were compared, the shared fraction of clonotypes was about 5.5% for naive CD4, roughly 3.4% for naive CD8, 2% to 2.5% for memory CD4, and around 0.4% for memory CD8. Even with the large sequencing depth, rarefaction of the sorted-subset datasets indicated that sequencing was incomplete. Higher generation probabilities were observed for clonotypes shared by all four sorted-subset donors than for non-shared clonotypes. Based on pairwise subsampling, the degree of clonotype sharing among donors was expected to be affected by sequencing depth.

In regard to this clone: Its cognate antigen has yet to be identified. Base qualities are not recorded, but no much larger clone differs from it by a single base.

The germline V end is reduced by 0 bases and the J end by 4 bases; junction bases left unmatched: 8. From cysteine to phenylalanine, the CDR3 is 18 amino acids long. Only CDR3 DNA is held: 54 bases, read in frame from base 1. The germline V gene encodes CDR1 SGDLS and CDR2 YYNGEE. Using the deep immunoSEQ assay, multiplex PCR amplified TCR CDR3 regions from genomic DNA. Extracted genomic DNA from each cell subset was distributed evenly across all wells of several immunoSEQ 96-well plates, and each plate was treated as a replicate. For sorted subsets, approximately 200 ng of genomic DNA, equivalent to 25,000 to 35,000 T cell genomes, went into each replicate PCR. Purified libraries were measured with a Qubit 3.0 fluorometer, size-checked on a Bioanalyzer 2100, and measured again with the KAPA Library Quantification kit. Every immunoSEQ 96-well plate was sequenced on a dedicated single-read 150-cycle Illumina NextSeq 550 flow cell. Under the source paper's analysis protocol: The immunoSEQ output contained only junctional sequences without quality scores, so filtering could not match that applied to full-length reads. To assign V/J genes and CDR3, sequences were annotated against IMGT germline references using PyIR, a Python wrapper for IgBLAST v1.9. Reads with weak V/J assignments (E-value above 1e-6), missing CDR3, stop codons, out-of-frame junctions, or ambiguous translated residues were removed. V3J clonotypes were defined by identical inferred V gene, J gene, and CDR3 amino acid sequence. Percentage overlap between repertoires was computed as shared unique clonotypes divided by the size of the smaller repertoire. Three approaches were used to assess repertoire richness: RTK rarefaction, the Chao1 estimator, and Recon v2.1 estimates of unobserved clonotypes. For all TCRbeta clonotypes obtained by the gDNA method from four donors, generation probabilities were computed with OLGA. In its TCRdb copy, this immuneACCESS table keeps in-frame sequences only and misses some clones. Where compared with another copy, unresolved V genes explain less than half of these, and the others have no known cause. That table furnishes V, J and clone size, whereas the DNA furnished D and trimming. This sample comprises about 1 million clones, about 77% of them detected only once. The ten largest clones capture around 1.5% of the sample.

Healthy HIV-negative adults with no recently reported acute infections or vaccinations were included as donors. All donors were Caucasian adults living in Nashville, Tennessee, USA. CD4+ T cells were enriched by magnetic negative selection, after which naive cells were positively selected on CD45RA and the negative fraction was taken as the memory subset. Blood was obtained by leukapheresis, after which PBMCs were separated by Ficoll-Histopaque density gradient centrifugation and cryopreserved in liquid nitrogen vapor phase. Purity and quantity of every magnetically sorted T cell population were checked by analytical flow cytometry. From each sorted fraction, genomic DNA was isolated and quantified by UV absorbance on a Nanodrop 2000c.

The receptor was isolated from a man aged 18 to 29 in good health. This sequence uses TRBV9 and TRBJ2-2; 11 central nucleotides agree with TRBD2. The sequenced sample consisted of memory CD4+ T cells sorted from blood. Per the publication, the cell subset or site label means: CD45RA-negative fraction. The base sequence is TGTGCCAGCAGCGTAGAGGGTAGCGGGAGGGCCTCCACCGGGGAGCTGTTTTTT. Its protein product is CASSVEGSGRASTGELFF.